This TCR beta chain is from a study of vaccination effects on CD4 cells after COVID-19. Antigen-specific CD4+ T cells were expanded (with viral peptide pools) by the ViraFEST assay ahead of sequencing. With 10 days of culture completed, CD4+ T cells were isolated. As their vaccination, participants received two doses of either BNT162b2 or mRNA-1273. Vaccine recipients had no previous SARS-CoV-2 infection; their nucleocapsid antibodies were negative. The CDR3 length is 12 residues. The germline V gene has CDR1 SEHNR and CDR2 FQNEAQ (reference sequence). The V end was cut by 2 bases, the J end by 6 bases, with 6 bases between. TCRdb's table, derived via immunoSEQ multiplex PCR, lists solely in-frame clones and lacks some. The sample includes 40,000 to 50,000 clones, 65% to 80% of them seen just once. Findings and caveats of the study: Common cold coronavirus cross-reactivity was shown by only 1 of 255 vaccine-induced clones in healthy vaccinees.

As regards this clone: Its matching antigen is unknown.

The rearrangement uses TRBV7-9 and TRBJ2-3; D uncertain. The source was CD4+ T cells from PBMCs cultured with HCoV-OC43 spike peptides, collected after COVID-19 vaccination. As for subset: HCoV-OC43 spike overlapping peptide pool stimulation. This clonotype was sampled from a human donor who received a COVID-19 vaccine. The CDR3 DNA is TGTGCCAGCAGCTTAACCATGGATACGCAGTATTTT. Translating gives CASSLTMDTQYF. Based on the CDR3 plus reference TRBV7-9 and TRBJ2-3, the full variable domain is DTGVSQNPRHKITKRGQNVTFRCDPISEHNRLYWYRQTLGQGPEFLTYFQNEAQLEKSRLLSDRFSAERPKGSFSTLEIQRTEQGDSAMYLCASSLTMDTQYFGPGTRLTVL.